The TCR beta chain under discussion was sequenced for a study of shared clonotypes between healthy human individuals. The length of the CDR3 is 14 residues. The germline CDR1 and CDR2 sequences are KGHSH and LQKENI. V dropped 4 bases and J dropped 4; count of bases not matched to a gene: 5. Methods used by the authors: There were no quality scores in the junction-only immunoSEQ sequences, so filtering differed. Profiled with immunoSEQ multiplex PCR; TCRdb holds only in-frame clones, not every one. V, J and clone size reflect that table, while D and trimming were determined from the DNA. The sample includes about 2.4 million clones, 93% of them seen just once.

The sequenced sample consisted of naive CD4+ T cells from PBMCs. Documented subset: CD45RA+ positively selected. The clonotype comes from a man aged 18 to 30 in good health. Some clones in this sample may be carry-over from other donors' samples. V and J are TRBV18 and TRBJ2-7, with TRBD1 matching over 9 bases. In DNA form, the CDR3 reads TGTGCCAGCTCACAGGACAGGGGAGAATACGAGCAGTACTTC. Its translation is CASSQDRGEYEQYF.